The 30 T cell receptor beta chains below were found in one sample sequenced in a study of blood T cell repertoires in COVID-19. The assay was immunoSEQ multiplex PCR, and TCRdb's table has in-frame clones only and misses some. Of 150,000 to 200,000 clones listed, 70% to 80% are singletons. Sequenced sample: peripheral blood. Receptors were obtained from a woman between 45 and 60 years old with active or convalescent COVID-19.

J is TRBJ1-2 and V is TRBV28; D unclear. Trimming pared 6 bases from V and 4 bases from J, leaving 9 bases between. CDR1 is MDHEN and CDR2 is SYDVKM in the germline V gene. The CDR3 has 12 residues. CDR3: CASSSGSYGYTF. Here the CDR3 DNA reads TGTGCCAGCAGCTCGGGGTCCTATGGCTACACCTTC.

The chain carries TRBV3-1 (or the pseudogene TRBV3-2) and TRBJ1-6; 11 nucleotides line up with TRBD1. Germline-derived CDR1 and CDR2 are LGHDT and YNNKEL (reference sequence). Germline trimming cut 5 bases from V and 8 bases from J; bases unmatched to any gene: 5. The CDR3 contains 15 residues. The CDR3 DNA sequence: TGTGCCAGCAGCTCCGGGACAGGGGGGGATTCACCCCTCCACTTT. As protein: CASSSGTGGDSPLHF.

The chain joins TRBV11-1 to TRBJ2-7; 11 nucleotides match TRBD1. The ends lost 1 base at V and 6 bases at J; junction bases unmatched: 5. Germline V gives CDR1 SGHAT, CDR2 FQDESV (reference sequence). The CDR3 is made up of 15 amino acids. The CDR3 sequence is CASSLVGTGGAEQYF. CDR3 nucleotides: TGTGCCAGCAGCTTAGTCGGGACAGGGGGAGCCGAGCAGTACTTC.

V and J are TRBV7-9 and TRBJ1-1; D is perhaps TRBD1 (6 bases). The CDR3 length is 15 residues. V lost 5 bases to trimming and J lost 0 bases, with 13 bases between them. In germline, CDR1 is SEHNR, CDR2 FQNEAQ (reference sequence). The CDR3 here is CASSPTDRMNTEAFF. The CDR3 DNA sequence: TGTGCCAGCAGCCCCACCGACAGGATGAACACTGAAGCTTTCTTT.

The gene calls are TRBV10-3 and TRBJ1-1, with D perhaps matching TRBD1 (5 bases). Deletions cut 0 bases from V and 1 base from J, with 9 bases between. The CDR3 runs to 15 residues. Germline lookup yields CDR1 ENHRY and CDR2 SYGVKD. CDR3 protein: CAISESAGKNTEAFF. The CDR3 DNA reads TGTGCCATCAGTGAGTCGGCAGGGAAGAACACTGAAGCTTTCTTT.

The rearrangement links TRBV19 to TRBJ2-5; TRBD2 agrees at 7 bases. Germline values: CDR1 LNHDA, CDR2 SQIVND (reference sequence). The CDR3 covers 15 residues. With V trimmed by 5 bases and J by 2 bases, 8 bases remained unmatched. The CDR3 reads CASSGGGIGQETQYF. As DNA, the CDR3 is TGTGCCAGTAGTGGCGGGGGAATCGGACAAGAGACCCAGTACTTC. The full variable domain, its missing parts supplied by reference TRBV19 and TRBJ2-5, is DGGITQSPKYLFRKEGQNVTLSCEQNLNHDAMYWYRQDPGQGLRLIYYSQIVNDFQKGDIAEGYSVSREKKESFPLTVTSAQKNPTAFYLCASSGGGIGQETQYFGPGTRLLVL.

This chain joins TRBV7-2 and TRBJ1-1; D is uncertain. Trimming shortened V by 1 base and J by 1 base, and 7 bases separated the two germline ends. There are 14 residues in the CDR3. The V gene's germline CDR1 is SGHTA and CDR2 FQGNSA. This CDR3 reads CASSLGPSNTEAFF. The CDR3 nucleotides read TGTGCCAGCAGCTTAGGGCCATCGAACACTGAAGCTTTCTTT.

The chain's CDR3 is CASGSRTGGNEQYF. In DNA form, the CDR3 reads TGTGCTAGTGGTTCCCGGACAGGGGGCAACGAGCAGTACTTC. V gene TRBV12-5 combines with J gene TRBJ2-7; 11 bases are a match to TRBD1. Germline CDR1 reads LGHNT; CDR2 reads FRNRAP. After removal of 4 bases from V and 5 bases from J, the junction contained 4 bases not matched to a gene. The CDR3 length is 14 residues. Drawing the rest from reference TRBV12-5 and TRBJ2-7, the complete variable domain is DARVTQTPRHKVTEMGQEVTMRCQPILGHNTVFWYRQTMMQGLELLAYFRNRAPLDDSGMPKDRFSAEMPDATLATLKIQPSEPRDSAVYFCASGSRTGGNEQYFGPGTRLTVT.

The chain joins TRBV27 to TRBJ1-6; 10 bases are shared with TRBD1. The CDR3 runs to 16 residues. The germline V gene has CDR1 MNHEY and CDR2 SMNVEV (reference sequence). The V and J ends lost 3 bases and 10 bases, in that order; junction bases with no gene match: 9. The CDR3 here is CASSLYGGTGASPLHF. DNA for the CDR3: TGTGCCAGCAGTTTGTACGGGGGGACAGGGGCCTCACCCCTCCACTTT.

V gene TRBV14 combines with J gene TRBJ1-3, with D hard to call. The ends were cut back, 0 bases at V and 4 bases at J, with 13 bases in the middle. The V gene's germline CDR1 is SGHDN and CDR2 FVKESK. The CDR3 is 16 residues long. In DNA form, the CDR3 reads TGTGCCAGCAGCCAAGAGGTCCCTGACGGGGGAAACACCATATATTTT. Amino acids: CASSQEVPDGGNTIYF.

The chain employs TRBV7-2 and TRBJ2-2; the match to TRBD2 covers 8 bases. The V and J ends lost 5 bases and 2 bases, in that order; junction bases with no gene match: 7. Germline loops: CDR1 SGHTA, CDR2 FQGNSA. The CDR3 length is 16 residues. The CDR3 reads CASSPRGGANTGELFF. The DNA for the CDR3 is TGTGCCAGCAGCCCCCGGGGGGGGGCCAACACCGGGGAGCTGTTTTTT.

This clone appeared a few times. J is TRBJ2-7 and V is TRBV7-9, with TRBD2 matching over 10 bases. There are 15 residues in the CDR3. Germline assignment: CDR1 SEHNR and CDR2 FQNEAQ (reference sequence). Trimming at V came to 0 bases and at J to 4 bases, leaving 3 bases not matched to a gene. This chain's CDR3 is CASSLAASGRYEQYF. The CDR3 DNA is TGTGCCAGCAGCTTAGCGGCTAGCGGGAGATACGAGCAGTACTTC.

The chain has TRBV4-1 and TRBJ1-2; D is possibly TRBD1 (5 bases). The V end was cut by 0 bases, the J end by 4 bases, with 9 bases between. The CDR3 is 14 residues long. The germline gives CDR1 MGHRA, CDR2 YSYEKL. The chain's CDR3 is CASSQDVRVYGYTF. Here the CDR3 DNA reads TGCGCCAGCAGCCAAGATGTCAGGGTCTATGGCTACACCTTC.

In nucleotides, the CDR3 is TGTGCCAGCAGTTCCAGACAGGGAGGCAATCAGCCCCAGCATTTT. Protein product: CASSSRQGGNQPQHF. This rearrangement joins TRBV6-5 to TRBJ1-5; 7 positions match TRBD1. This CDR3 region has 15 residues. V dropped 4 bases and J dropped 2; count of bases not matched to a gene: 5. The germline V gene encodes CDR1 MNHEY and CDR2 SVGAGI.

CDR3 nucleotide sequence: TGTGCCAGCAGCCCCAGACAGGGCACAGATACGCAGTATTTT. Its translation: CASSPRQGTDTQYF. The V gene is TRBV4-2, the J gene TRBJ2-3; D may be TRBD1 (6 bases). The CDR3 consists of 14 residues. CDR1 is LGHNA and CDR2 is YNFKEQ in the germline V gene. V gave up 4 bases and J gave up 1 base, with 9 bases separating them.

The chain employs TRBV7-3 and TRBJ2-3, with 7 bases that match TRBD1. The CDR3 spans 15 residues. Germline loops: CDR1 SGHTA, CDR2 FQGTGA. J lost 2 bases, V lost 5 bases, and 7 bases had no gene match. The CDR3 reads CASSPTGLATDTQYF. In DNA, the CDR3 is TGTGCCAGCAGCCCGACAGGGCTCGCCACAGATACGCAGTATTTT.

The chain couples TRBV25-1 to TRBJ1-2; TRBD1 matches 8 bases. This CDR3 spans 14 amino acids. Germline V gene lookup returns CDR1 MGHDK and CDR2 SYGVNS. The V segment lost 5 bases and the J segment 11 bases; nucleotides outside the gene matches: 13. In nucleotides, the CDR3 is TGTGCCAGCAGTACAACCACAGGGGGGCCCCAATACACCTTC. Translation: CASSTTTGGPQYTF.

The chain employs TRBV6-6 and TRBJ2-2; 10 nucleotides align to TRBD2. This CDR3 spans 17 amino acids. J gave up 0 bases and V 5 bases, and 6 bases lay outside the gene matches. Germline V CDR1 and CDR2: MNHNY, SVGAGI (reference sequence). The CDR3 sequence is CASSRGLAVTNTGELFF. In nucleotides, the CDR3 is TGTGCCAGCAGTCGTGGACTAGCGGTGACGAACACCGGGGAGCTGTTTTTT.

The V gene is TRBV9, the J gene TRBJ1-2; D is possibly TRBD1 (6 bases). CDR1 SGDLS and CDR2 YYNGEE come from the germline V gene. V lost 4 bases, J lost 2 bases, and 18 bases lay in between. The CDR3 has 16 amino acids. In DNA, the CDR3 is TGTGCCAGCAGCCGGGGGGCGGGTAGGGTGAACTATGGCTACACCTTC. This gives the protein CASSRGAGRVNYGYTF. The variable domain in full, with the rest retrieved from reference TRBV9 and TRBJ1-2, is DSGVTQTPKHLITATGQRVTLRCSPRSGDLSVYWYQQSLDQGLQFLIQYYNGEERAKGNILERFSAQQFPDLHSELNLSSLELGDSALYFCASSRGAGRVNYGYTFGSGTRLTVV.

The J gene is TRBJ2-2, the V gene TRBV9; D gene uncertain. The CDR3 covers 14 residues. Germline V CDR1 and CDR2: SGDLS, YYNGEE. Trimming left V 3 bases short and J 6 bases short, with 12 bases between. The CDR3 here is CASSAMTIAGELFF. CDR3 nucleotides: TGTGCCAGCAGCGCTATGACAATTGCCGGGGAGCTGTTTTTT.

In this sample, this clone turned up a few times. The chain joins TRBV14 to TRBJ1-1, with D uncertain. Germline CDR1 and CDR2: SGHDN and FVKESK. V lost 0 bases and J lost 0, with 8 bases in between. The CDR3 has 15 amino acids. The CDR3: CASSQDPGLNTEAFF. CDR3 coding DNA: TGTGCCAGCAGCCAAGATCCAGGATTGAACACTGAAGCTTTCTTT.

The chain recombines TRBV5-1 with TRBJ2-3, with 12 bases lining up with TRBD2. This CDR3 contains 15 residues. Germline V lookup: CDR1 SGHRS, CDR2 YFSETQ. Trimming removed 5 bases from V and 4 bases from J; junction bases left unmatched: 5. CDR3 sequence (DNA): TGCGCCAGCAGGCCGGGACTAGCGGGCCCAGATACGCAGTATTTT. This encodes CASRPGLAGPDTQYF.

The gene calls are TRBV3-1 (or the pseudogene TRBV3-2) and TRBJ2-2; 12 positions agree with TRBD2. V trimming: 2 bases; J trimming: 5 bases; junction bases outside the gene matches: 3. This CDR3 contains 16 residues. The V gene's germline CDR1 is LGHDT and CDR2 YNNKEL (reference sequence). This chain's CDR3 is CASSQTLAGGTGELFF. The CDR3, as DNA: TGTGCCAGCAGCCAAACACTAGCGGGAGGTACCGGGGAGCTGTTTTTT.

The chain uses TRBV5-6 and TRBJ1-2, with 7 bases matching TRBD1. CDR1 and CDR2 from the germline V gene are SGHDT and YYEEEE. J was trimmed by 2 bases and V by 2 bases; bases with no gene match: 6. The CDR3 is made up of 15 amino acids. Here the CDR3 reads CASSFFDRENYGYTF. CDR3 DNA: TGTGCCAGCAGCTTTTTCGACAGGGAGAACTATGGCTACACCTTC.

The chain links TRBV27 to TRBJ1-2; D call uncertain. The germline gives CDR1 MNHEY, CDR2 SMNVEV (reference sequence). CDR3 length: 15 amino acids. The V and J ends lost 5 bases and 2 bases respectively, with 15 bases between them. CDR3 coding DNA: TGTGCCAGCAGTCCGCTTCCCCCAGGAAACTATGGCTACACCTTC. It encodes CASSPLPPGNYGYTF.

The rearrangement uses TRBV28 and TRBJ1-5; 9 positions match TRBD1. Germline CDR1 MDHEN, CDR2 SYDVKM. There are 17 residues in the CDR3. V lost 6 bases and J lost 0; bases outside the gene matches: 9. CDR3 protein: CASSPPTGGDSNQPQHF. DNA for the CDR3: TGTGCCAGCAGCCCTCCGACAGGGGGTGATAGCAATCAGCCCCAGCATTTT.

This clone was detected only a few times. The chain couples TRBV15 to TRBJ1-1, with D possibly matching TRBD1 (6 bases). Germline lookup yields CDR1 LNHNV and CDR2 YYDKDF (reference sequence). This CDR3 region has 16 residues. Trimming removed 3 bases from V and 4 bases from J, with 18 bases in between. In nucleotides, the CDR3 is TGTGCCACCAGCAGGGGCCGGTCCAGGGGATCCACTGAAGCTTTCTTT. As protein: CATSRGRSRGSTEAFF.

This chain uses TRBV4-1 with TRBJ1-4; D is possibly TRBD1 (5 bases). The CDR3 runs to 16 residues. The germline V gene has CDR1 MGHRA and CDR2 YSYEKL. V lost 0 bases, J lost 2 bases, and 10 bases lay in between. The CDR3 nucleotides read TGCGCCAGCAGCCAAGATGGAGGGGCGACTAATGAAAAACTGTTTTTT. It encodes CASSQDGGATNEKLFF.

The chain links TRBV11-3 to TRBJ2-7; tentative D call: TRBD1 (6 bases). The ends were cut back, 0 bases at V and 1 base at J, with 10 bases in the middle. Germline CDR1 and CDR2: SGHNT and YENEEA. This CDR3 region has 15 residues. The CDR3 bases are TGTGCCAGCAGCTTAGAGGCAGGGGAGTCCTACGAGCAGTACTTC. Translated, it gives CASSLEAGESYEQYF.

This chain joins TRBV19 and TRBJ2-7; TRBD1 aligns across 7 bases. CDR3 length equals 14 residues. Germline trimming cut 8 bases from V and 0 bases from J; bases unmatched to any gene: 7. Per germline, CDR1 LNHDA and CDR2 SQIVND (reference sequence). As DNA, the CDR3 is TGTGCCAGTTCCGGACAGGCCCTCTCCTACGAGCAGTACTTC. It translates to CASSGQALSYEQYF.